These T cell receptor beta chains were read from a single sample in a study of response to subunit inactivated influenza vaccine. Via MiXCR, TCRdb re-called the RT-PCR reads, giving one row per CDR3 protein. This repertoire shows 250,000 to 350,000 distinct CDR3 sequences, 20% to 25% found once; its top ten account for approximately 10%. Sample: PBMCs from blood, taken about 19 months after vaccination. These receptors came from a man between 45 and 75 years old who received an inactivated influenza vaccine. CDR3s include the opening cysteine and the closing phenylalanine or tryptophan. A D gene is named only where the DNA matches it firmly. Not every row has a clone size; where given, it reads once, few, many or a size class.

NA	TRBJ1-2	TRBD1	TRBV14	TGTGCCAGCAGCCAAGGAGGGGGCGCGGGGAATGGCTACACCTTC	CASSQGGGAGNGYTF
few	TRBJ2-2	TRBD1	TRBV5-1	TGCGCCAGCACTTACAGGGGAATGGTCACCGGGGAGCTGTTTTTT	CASTYRGMVTGELFF
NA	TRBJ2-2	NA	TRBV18	TGTGCCAGCTCACCACTCTCAGGGCACACCGGGGAGCTGTTTTTT	CASSPLSGHTGELFF
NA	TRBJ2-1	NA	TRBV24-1	TGTGCCACCAGTGGACGAGGGAGCGACAATGAGCAGTTCTTC	CATSGRGSDNEQFF
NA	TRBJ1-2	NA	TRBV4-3	TGCGCCAGCAGCCTGTTCCTGATGGAGGGGAACTATGGCTACACCTTC	CASSLFLMEGNYGYTF
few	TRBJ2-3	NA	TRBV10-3	TGTGCCATCAGTCGGGACTTCCCTGGGTCAGATACGCAGTATTTT	CAISRDFPGSDTQYF
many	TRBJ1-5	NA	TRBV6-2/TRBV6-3	TGTGCCAGCAGAGTAAACGTCCAGGGACTTAGCAATCAGCCCCAGCATTTT	CASRVNVQGLSNQPQHF
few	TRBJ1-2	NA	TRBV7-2	TGTGCCAGCAGCCCGGTGACAACATTAGACTATGGCTACACCTTC	CASSPVTTLDYGYTF
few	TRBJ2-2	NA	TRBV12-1	TGTGCCAGCAGCCTCGACAGGGTCGGTACCGGGGAGCTGTTTTTT	CASSLDRVGTGELFF
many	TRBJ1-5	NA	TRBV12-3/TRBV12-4	TGTGCCAGCAGTTTAGGTGCGGGGAATCAGCCCCAGCATTTT	CASSLGAGNQPQHF
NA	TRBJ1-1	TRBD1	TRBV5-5	TGTGCCAGCAGCTCTCTAGCCGGGACAGGGGGGATGGACACTGAAGCTTTCTTT	CASSSLAGTGGMDTEAFF
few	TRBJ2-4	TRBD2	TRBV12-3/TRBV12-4	TGTGCCAGCAGTTTCTCGACTAGCGGGGCCAAAAACATTCAGTACTTC	CASSFSTSGAKNIQYF
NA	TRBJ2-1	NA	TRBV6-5	TGTGCCAGCAGTTACTATGGGCAGGCGGGCAATGAGCAGTTCTTC	CASSYYGQAGNEQFF
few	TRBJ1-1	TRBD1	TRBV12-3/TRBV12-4	TGTGCCAGCAGTTTTTGGGACAGGGTTCGAAGACTGGGGACTGAAGCTTTCTTT	CASSFWDRVRRLGTEAFF
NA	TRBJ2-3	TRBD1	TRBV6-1	TGTGCCAGCAGGGGACAGCCCACAGATACGCAGTATTTT	CASRGQPTDTQYF
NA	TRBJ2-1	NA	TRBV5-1	TGCGCCAGCAGCTCCCAGCGTGGAGTATGGAATGAGCAGTTCTTC	CASSSQRGVWNEQFF
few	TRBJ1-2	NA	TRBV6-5	TGTGCCAGCAGAACCGGGGAGAATGGCTACACCTTC	CASRTGENGYTF
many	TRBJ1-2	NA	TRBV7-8	TGTGCCAGCAGCTTAGGAGTCAGCTACTATGGCTACACCTTC	CASSLGVSYYGYTF
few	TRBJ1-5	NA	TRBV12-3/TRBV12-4	TGTGCCAGCAGTTTATGGGAGAATCAGCCCCAGCATTTT	CASSLWENQPQHF
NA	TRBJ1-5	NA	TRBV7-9	TGTGCCAGCAGCTCCGGGACACTTAATCAGCCCCAGCATTTT	CASSSGTLNQPQHF
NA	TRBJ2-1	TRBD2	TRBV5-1	TGCGCCAGCAGAATAGCACCGGGACTAATGAACAATGAGCAGTTCTTC	CASRIAPGLMNNEQFF
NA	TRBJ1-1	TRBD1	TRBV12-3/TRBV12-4	TGTGCCAGCAGTGCTTGGACAGGGGGCACTGAAGCTTTCTTT	CASSAWTGGTEAFF
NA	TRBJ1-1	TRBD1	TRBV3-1	TGTGCCAGCAGCCCTACTTGGACAGGGGGCATCAGAGGCACTGAAGCTTTCTTT	CASSPTWTGGIRGTEAFF
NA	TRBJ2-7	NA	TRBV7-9	TGTGCCAGCAGGCCGTGGGACCCCTACTACGAGCAGTACTTC	CASRPWDPYYEQYF
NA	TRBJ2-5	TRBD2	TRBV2	TGTGCCAGCAGTGGTCTGCTAGCGGGGGCAGGGGAGACCCAGTACTTC	CASSGLLAGAGETQYF
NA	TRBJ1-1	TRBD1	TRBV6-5	TGTGCCAGCAGTTACCCGGAGGGACAGCTTGACACTGAAGCTTTCTTT	CASSYPEGQLDTEAFF
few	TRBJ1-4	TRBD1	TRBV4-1	TGCGCCAGCAGCGCCAGGGGGCTTGGGGAAAAACTGTTTTTT	CASSARGLGEKLFF
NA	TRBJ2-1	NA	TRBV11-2	TGTGCCAGCAGCTCTCGGACTACCTACAATGAGCAGTTCTTC	CASSSRTTYNEQFF
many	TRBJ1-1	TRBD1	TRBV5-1	TGCGCCAGCAGCTTACAGGGGAGGGGAAGCACTGAAGCTTTCTTT	CASSLQGRGSTEAFF
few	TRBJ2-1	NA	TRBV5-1	TGCGCCAGCAGCCGAGACACGCGATCCTACAATGAGCAGTTCTTC	CASSRDTRSYNEQFF
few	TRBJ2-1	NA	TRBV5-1	TGCGCCAGCAGCCCAGGTGGGAGCGTGGTCGTGCAGTTCTTC	CASSPGGSVVVQFF
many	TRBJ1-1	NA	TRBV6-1	TGTGCCAGCTTTATGTCGACAGCTCACACTGAAGCTTTCTTT	CASFMSTAHTEAFF
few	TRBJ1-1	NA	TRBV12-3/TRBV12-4	TGTGCCAGCAGTTTAAGTATAGGACAAAGAACGAACACTGAAGCTTTCTTT	CASSLSIGQRTNTEAFF
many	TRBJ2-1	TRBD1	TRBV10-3	TGTGCCACCGGCACAGGGGGCGGTTACAATGAGCAGTTCTTC	CATGTGGGYNEQFF
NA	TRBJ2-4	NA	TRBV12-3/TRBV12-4	TGTGCCAGCAGTTTAACGGGTCAGGGCAAAAACATTCAGTACTTC	CASSLTGQGKNIQYF
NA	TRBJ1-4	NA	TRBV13	TGTGCCAGCAGCCAACAGGGTGGTGTAGAAAAACTGTTTTTT	CASSQQGGVEKLFF
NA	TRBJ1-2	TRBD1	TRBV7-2	TGTGCCAGCAGCTTAGCGCCGGGACAGGGTGGCTATGGCTACACCTTC	CASSLAPGQGGYGYTF
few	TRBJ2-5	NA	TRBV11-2	TGTGCCAGCAGGACCTGGGGGTCTCTGGAGACCCAGTACTTC	CASRTWGSLETQYF
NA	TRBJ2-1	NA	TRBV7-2	TGTGCCAGCAGCTTATCGGTCAGCACCTACAATGAGCAGTTCTTC	CASSLSVSTYNEQFF
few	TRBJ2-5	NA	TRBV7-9	TGTGCCAGCAGCTCCATGGGGGTTCACCAAGAGACCCAGTACTTC	CASSSMGVHQETQYF
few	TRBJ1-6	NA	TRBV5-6	TGTGCCAGTAGCCCGAGGTTGGGGAATTCACCCCTCCACTTT	CASSPRLGNSPLHF
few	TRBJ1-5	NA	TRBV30	TGTGCCTGGAACCGGGACACCAATCAGCCCCAGCATTTT	CAWNRDTNQPQHF
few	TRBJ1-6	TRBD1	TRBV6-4	TGTGCCAGCAGTGACTCTCGGCAGGGGGATAATTCACCCCTCCACTTT	CASSDSRQGDNSPLHF
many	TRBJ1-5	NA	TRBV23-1	TGCGCCAGCAGTCCAAGCAATCAGCCCCAGCATTTT	CASSPSNQPQHF
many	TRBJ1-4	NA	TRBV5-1	TGCGCCAGCAGCTTGGTCGGGGGGAATGCGGCTGAAAAACTGTTTTTT	CASSLVGGNAAEKLFF
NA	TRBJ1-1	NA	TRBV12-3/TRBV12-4	TGTGCCAGCAGCCAAGGAACAATGAACACTGAAGCTTTCTTT	CASSQGTMNTEAFF
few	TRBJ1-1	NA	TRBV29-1	TGCAGCGCGAAATTTGGACTGAACACTGAAGCTTTCTTT	CSAKFGLNTEAFF
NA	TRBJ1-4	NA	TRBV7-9	TGTGCCAGCAGCTTAATGGGACAACGAAATGAAAAACTGTTTTTT	CASSLMGQRNEKLFF
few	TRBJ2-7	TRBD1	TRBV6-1	TGTGCCAGCAGGCCTCACCGGGACAGCATATACGAGCAGTACTTC	CASRPHRDSIYEQYF
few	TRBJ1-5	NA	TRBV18	TGTGCCAGCTCACCACAAGGGCCTCATAGCAATCAGCCCCAGCATTTT	CASSPQGPHSNQPQHF
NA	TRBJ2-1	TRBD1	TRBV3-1	TGTGCCAGCAGCCAAGAAGACAGGGGGCTGGATGAGCAGTTCTTC	CASSQEDRGLDEQFF
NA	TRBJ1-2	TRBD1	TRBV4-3	TGCGCCAGCAGCCCAGGGACAGTCGCTAACTATGGCTACACCTTC	CASSPGTVANYGYTF
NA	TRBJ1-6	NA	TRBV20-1	TGCAGTGCTCCCCGGGGGGGGGCGCTTATGAATAATTCACCCCTCCACTTT	CSAPRGGALMNNSPLHF
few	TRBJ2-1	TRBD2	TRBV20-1	TGCAGTGCTAGGGCGGCGGGAGAGTTCTACAATGAGCAGTTCTTC	CSARAAGEFYNEQFF
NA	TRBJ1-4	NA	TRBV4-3	TGCGCCAGCAGCCAAGATCAGAAGGGAGGCACTAATGAAAAACTGTTTTTT	CASSQDQKGGTNEKLFF
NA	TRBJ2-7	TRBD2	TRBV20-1	TGCAGTGCTAGAGACGCGACTAGCGGGGTCATCTACGAGCAGTACTTC	CSARDATSGVIYEQYF
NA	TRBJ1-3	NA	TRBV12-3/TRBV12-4	TGTGCCAGCAGCCACGGGATCTCTGGAAACACCATATATTTT	CASSHGISGNTIYF